What follows are 18 T cell receptor beta chains derived from one specimen sequenced in a study of blood T cell repertoires in COVID-19. Here immunoSEQ multiplex PCR was the method, and the copy in TCRdb shows in-frame clones only, minus some. The table lists about 230,000 clones, 80% to 90% of them singletons. Sequenced: peripheral blood. These receptors were obtained from a man aged 45-60 years with COVID-19, enrolled during active disease.

This rearrangement joins TRBV11-2 to TRBJ2-4; TRBD1 matches at 12 bases. The CDR3 is 15 residues long. Trimming cost V 1 base and J 7 bases; bases outside gene matches: 2. CDR1 and CDR2 from the germline V gene are SGHAT and FQNNGV. The CDR3, as DNA: TGTGCCAGCAGCTTAGGGGACAGGGGGCAGAACATTCAGTACTTC. This gives the protein CASSLGDRGQNIQYF.

The rearrangement joins TRBV6-6 to TRBJ2-3; TRBD1 aligns across 7 bases. Germline V lookup: CDR1 MNHNY, CDR2 SVGAGI (reference sequence). The CDR3 is 16 residues long. V lost 6 bases, J lost 2 bases, and 11 bases stayed unmatched. CDR3 residues: CASSLQGQKNTDTQYF. The CDR3 DNA sequence: TGTGCCAGCAGCCTACAGGGGCAGAAAAACACAGATACGCAGTATTTT.

The V gene is TRBV6-2 or TRBV6-3, the J gene TRBJ2-7, with TRBD2 matching over 15 bases. The germline gives CDR1 MNHEY, CDR2 SVGEGT. The J segment lost 3 bases and the V segment lost 6 bases, leaving 6 bases of the junction unmatched. This CDR3 contains 16 residues. CDR3 nucleotides: TGTGCCAGCAGCCATCCGGGACTAGCGGGAGGCTACGAGCAGTACTTC. Translated: CASSHPGLAGGYEQYF.

This clone was picked up one time. The chain combines TRBV7-9 with TRBJ2-7; 9 nucleotides match TRBD1. CDR1 and CDR2 from the germline V gene are SEHNR and FQNEAQ (reference sequence). The CDR3 is made up of 12 amino acids. With 8 bases clipped from V and 7 bases from J, the junction kept 6 bases outside the gene matches. This CDR3 reads CASAGTGIEQYF. The CDR3 DNA sequence: TGTGCCAGCGCCGGGACAGGGATAGAGCAGTACTTC.

This chain uses TRBV7-2 with TRBJ2-1, with D perhaps TRBD1 (6 bases). Between the trimmed V and J ends, which lost 4 bases and 8 bases, there was a span of 12 bases. CDR1 is SGHTA, CDR2 FQGNSA, per germline. CDR3 length: 13 amino acids. As DNA, the CDR3 is TGTGCCAGCAGCTCAGGGGCTTACGATGAGCAGTTCTTC. Protein product: CASSSGAYDEQFF. The full variable domain, rest sourced from reference TRBV7-2 and TRBJ2-1, is GAGVSQSPSNKVTEKGKDVELRCDPISGHTALYWYRQSLGQGLEFLIYFQGNSAPDKSGLPSDRFSAERTGGSVSTLTIQRTQQEDSAVYLCASSSGAYDEQFFGPGTRLTVL.

This clone has a handful of counts. The genes are TRBV2 and TRBJ2-2; D ambiguous. The CDR3 has 14 residues. Germline CDR1 and CDR2: SNHLY and FYNNEI. With 8 bases removed from V and 6 bases from J, the gap between germline ends came to 16 bases. The CDR3: CASRGTRTAGELFF. The CDR3 region has the DNA TGTGCCAGCCGAGGTACACGAACGGCCGGGGAGCTGTTTTTT.

The chain has TRBV2 and TRBJ2-7, with D unclear. V dropped 3 bases and J dropped 2 bases, with 5 bases sitting between them. The CDR3 sequence is 12 residues long. Germline V gives CDR1 SNHLY, CDR2 FYNNEI. CDR3 residues: CASSDLAYEQYF. Here the CDR3 DNA reads TGTGCCAGCAGTGATTTAGCCTACGAGCAGTACTTC.

The chain uses TRBV6-6 and TRBJ1-3; D unresolved. CDR3 length equals 12 residues. Per germline, CDR1 MNHNY and CDR2 SVGAGI (reference sequence). V was pared by 6 bases and J by 4 bases, with 7 bases between. CDR3 in DNA: TGTGCCAGCAGCCCGACAGGAAACACCATATATTTT. Translation: CASSPTGNTIYF.

The chain employs TRBV3-1 (or the pseudogene TRBV3-2) and TRBJ2-7; unclear D gene. In germline, CDR1 is LGHDT, CDR2 YNNKEL (reference sequence). V was shortened by 6 bases and J by 5 bases, with 8 bases between the two germline ends. The length of the CDR3 is 11 residues. CDR3 loop: CASRVGDEQYF. CDR3 in DNA: TGTGCCAGCAGGGTCGGAGACGAGCAGTACTTC.

This clone was recorded once. The chain employs TRBV10-3 and TRBJ1-2, with D perhaps TRBD1 (5 bases). Germline lookup yields CDR1 ENHRY and CDR2 SYGVKD. Trimming pared 0 bases from V and 4 bases from J, leaving 12 bases between. The CDR3 is 15 residues long. This CDR3 is CAISESPGEGYGYTF. CDR3 DNA: TGTGCCATCAGTGAGTCTCCGGGGGAGGGCTATGGCTACACCTTC.

The gene calls are TRBV11-2 and TRBJ2-7; D call uncertain. Germline assignment: CDR1 SGHAT and CDR2 FQNNGV. The length of the CDR3 is 14 residues. V was shortened by 1 base and J by 1 base, with 8 bases between the two germline ends. CDR3 amino acids: CASSLGTKSYEQYF. Written as DNA, the CDR3 is TGTGCCAGCAGCTTAGGTACAAAATCCTACGAGCAGTACTTC.

The rearrangement joins TRBV9 to TRBJ2-3; 7 bases fit TRBD2. Looked up from germline, CDR1 is SGDLS and CDR2 is YYNGEE. The CDR3 runs to 15 residues. The junction had 5 bases not matched to a gene; V was cut back by 0 bases and J by 4 bases. CDR3 nucleotide sequence: TGTGCCAGCAGCGTAGATCTTGCGGGGGCAGATACGCAGTATTTT. As protein: CASSVDLAGADTQYF.

This sequence joins TRBV4-2 and TRBJ2-2, with 7 bases fitting TRBD2. The V gene end was trimmed by 4 bases and the J gene end by 0 bases; junction bases not matched to a gene: 8. Per germline, CDR1 LGHNA and CDR2 YNFKEQ. CDR3 length equals 17 residues. DNA of the CDR3: TGTGCCAGCAGCCTCGACCGGGCGGGGGCGAACACCGGGGAGCTGTTTTTT. As protein: CASSLDRAGANTGELFF.

The V and J genes are TRBV11-2 and TRBJ2-2, with a tentative D call TRBD2 (5 bases). The V gene's germline CDR1 is SGHAT and CDR2 FQNNGV. This CDR3 region has 16 residues. V was clipped by 2 bases and J by 2 bases, with 12 bases between them. CDR3 amino acids: CASSLPGLHNTGELFF. In DNA form, the CDR3 reads TGTGCCAGCAGCTTACCAGGACTCCATAACACCGGGGAGCTGTTTTTT.

The chain recombines TRBV27 with TRBJ2-1; D is perhaps TRBD1 (7 bases). CDR1 is MNHEY and CDR2 is SMNVEV in the germline V gene (reference sequence). V lost 7 bases and J lost 7, with 14 bases in between. The CDR3 contains 13 residues. The CDR3 DNA is TGTGCCAGCACATCACAGGGGAGGAATGAGCAGTTCTTC. Residues: CASTSQGRNEQFF.

This rearrangement joins TRBV19 to TRBJ2-4, with TRBD1 as a possible D gene (5 bases). Germline V gene lookup returns CDR1 LNHDA and CDR2 SQIVND (reference sequence). V shed 1 base and J shed 5 bases, with 12 bases lying between them. This CDR3 spans 15 amino acids. DNA of the CDR3: TGTGCCAGTAGTATAGGGGGCGCGTCGGAAAACATTCAGTACTTC. This gives the protein CASSIGGASENIQYF. Full variable domain (missing parts from reference TRBV19 and TRBJ2-4): DGGITQSPKYLFRKEGQNVTLSCEQNLNHDAMYWYRQDPGQGLRLIYYSQIVNDFQKGDIAEGYSVSREKKESFPLTVTSAQKNPTAFYLCASSIGGASENIQYFGAGTRLSVL.

The V call is TRBV7-9, the J call TRBJ2-7; 11 nucleotides line up with TRBD2. CDR1 and CDR2 (germline): SEHNR, FQNEAQ (reference sequence). The junction had 0 bases not matched to a gene; V was cut back by 2 bases and J by 3 bases. The length of the CDR3 is 14 residues. The CDR3 loop reads CASSLTSGSYEQYF. For the CDR3, the DNA is TGTGCCAGCAGCTTAACTAGCGGGAGCTACGAGCAGTACTTC.

The rearrangement joins TRBV6-4 to TRBJ2-5, with TRBD2 as a possible D gene (6 bases). V lost 3 bases and J 5 bases, leaving 19 bases between the germline ends. The CDR3 loop spans 16 amino acids. Germline lookup yields CDR1 MRHNA and CDR2 SNTAGT. This chain's CDR3 is CASSDGQRVNSETQYF. The CDR3 coding sequence is TGTGCCAGCAGTGATGGGCAGCGGGTGAATTCGGAGACCCAGTACTTC.